A selection of T cell receptor beta chains follows, all from one sample in a study of blood T cell repertoires in COVID-19. Profiling relied on immunoSEQ multiplex PCR, and the TCRdb table lists in-frame clones only, not all of them. The data contain over 200,000 clones, 75% to 90% of them singletons. Sequenced material: peripheral blood. Receptors originate from a human donor in a cohort sampled during active COVID-19. CDR3s include the opening cysteine and the closing phenylalanine or tryptophan. Each record gives: V gene, J gene, CDR3 length, D gene, clone size, CDR3 DNA, CDR3 protein. The D gene is left open where the match is weak. Part of the rows lack a size; the others show once, few, many or a class for expanded clones.

TRBV5-4	TRBJ1-1	15	-	-	TGTGCCAGCAGCTTAAGACAAGGGGTTTCCACTGAAGCTTTCTTT	CASSLRQGVSTEAFF
TRBV27	TRBJ2-3	15	-	-	TGTGCCAGCAGTTTCTTTAGCGGAATCACAGATACGCAGTATTTT	CASSFFSGITDTQYF
TRBV5-6	TRBJ2-7	16	-	-	TGTGCCAGCAGCCCTCAGGGGAGTATGCCCTCCTACGAGCAGTACTTC	CASSPQGSMPSYEQYF
TRBV7-3	TRBJ2-2	12	-	-	TGTGCCAGCAGCCTCAACACCGGGGAGCTGTTTTTT	CASSLNTGELFF
TRBV28	TRBJ1-5	15	-	medium-sized	TGTGCCAGCACCTTGACAGGCTTTAGCAATCAGCCCCAGCATTTT	CASTLTGFSNQPQHF
TRBV10-3	TRBJ2-7	15	TRBD2	-	TGTGCCATCAGTGCCGGGACTAGCAGGATCTACGAGCAGTACTTC	CAISAGTSRIYEQYF
TRBV11-2	TRBJ1-1	14	-	once	TGTGCCAGCAGCTTAGCCAGGGGAGTTGCTGAAGCTTTCTTT	CASSLARGVAEAFF
TRBV28	TRBJ1-5	14	-	-	TGTGCCAGCTCGTGGGGACATAGCAATCAGCCCCAGCATTTT	CASSWGHSNQPQHF
TRBV18	TRBJ1-2	15	TRBD1	-	TGTGCCAGCTCACCACAAGGGGGCGCCGCCTATGGCTACACCTTC	CASSPQGGAAYGYTF
TRBV6-6	TRBJ2-7	15	-	few	TGTGCCAGCAGTGACCTGACTCGAGAAGGATACGAGCAGTACTTC	CASSDLTREGYEQYF
TRBV11-3	TRBJ2-7	15	-	-	TGTGCCAGCAGCTTACGTTTCGGGGACTCCTACGAGCAGTACTTC	CASSLRFGDSYEQYF
TRBV4-3	TRBJ2-7	15	TRBD2	-	TGCGCCAGCAGCCCCCGACTAGCGGCCTCCTACGAGCAGTACTTC	CASSPRLAASYEQYF
TRBV27	TRBJ2-7	12	-	-	TGTGCCAGCAGTTTATCAGGGGTCGAGCAGTACTTC	CASSLSGVEQYF
TRBV19	TRBJ1-5	17	TRBD1	-	TGTGCCACGGGTGGGACAGCCGCATCTTATAGCAATCAGCCCCAGCATTTT	CATGGTAASYSNQPQHF
TRBV4-1	TRBJ1-1	14	-	-	TGCGCCAGCAGCGGCGTCCCAGGGGACACTGAAGCTTTCTTT	CASSGVPGDTEAFF
TRBV4-2	TRBJ1-3	16	-	-	TGTGCCAGCAGCCAATCGGAAGCGCTCTCTGGAAACACCATATATTTT	CASSQSEALSGNTIYF
TRBV19	TRBJ1-4	14	TRBD1	few	TGTGCCAGTAGGCACAGGGGGGGGAATGAAAAACTGTTTTTT	CASRHRGGNEKLFF
TRBV5-8	TRBJ1-2	16	-	few	TGTGCCAGCAGCTTGGTGGTAAAATGGACAGCCTATGGCTACACCTTC	CASSLVVKWTAYGYTF